This T cell receptor (beta chain) came from a study of OX40 agonist ivuxolimab in advanced cancers. At the level of the study: A partial response was reached by three patients: one with hepatocellular carcinoma and two with cutaneous melanoma. Study-level findings and limits: Fewer expanded clones were found on average in CD4+ than in CD8+ T cells.

Only in-frame clones appear in the TCRdb table, and some are missing; sequencing was by immunoSEQ multiplex PCR. The data show 80,000 to 85,000 clones, around 84% seen once. A remark on this clone: Antigen specificity is unknown.

There are 15 residues in the CDR3. V dropped 1 base and J dropped 11 bases, with 20 bases sitting between them. Germline loops: CDR1 LNHNV, CDR2 YYDKDF (reference sequence). Here the sequenced sample was CD4+ or CD8+ T cells sorted from blood, taken in a trial of the OX40 agonist ivuxolimab. This clonotype originated in an adult with an advanced solid tumor such as melanoma, head and neck, liver or kidney cancer. The chain is built from TRBV15 and TRBJ1-1; a weak D match, TRBD1 (5 bases). The CDR3 sequence: CATSRGGSLAEVAFF. The DNA for the CDR3 is TGTGCCACCAGCAGAGGGGGCAGTTTAGCCGAAGTGGCTTTCTTT.